This is a list of T cell receptor beta chains from one sample in a study of blood T cell repertoires in COVID-19. Some clones are missing from TCRdb's copy, which holds only in-frame ones; the method was immunoSEQ multiplex PCR. This table holds 310,000 or so clones, over 70% found once. What was sequenced was peripheral blood. Every receptor here comes from a woman between 50 and 59 years old with acute or convalescent COVID-19. CDR3s include the opening cysteine and the closing phenylalanine or tryptophan. A D gene is named only where the DNA matches it firmly. Where a row states a size, it is once, few, many or the class of an expanded clone; other rows omit it.

>TRBV30|.|few|TRBJ1-6
TGTGCCTGGAGTGTAGGGGGACATTCACCCCTCCACTTT
CAWSVGGHSPLHF
>TRBV7-9|.|.|TRBJ1-2
TGTGCCAGCAGCTTAGATCCAGCTAACTATGGCTACACCTTC
CASSLDPANYGYTF
>TRBV24-1|.|.|TRBJ1-2
TGTGCCACCAGTGGCTACAGGGAACCCGGCTACACCTTC
CATSGYREPGYTF
>TRBV12-2|.|.|TRBJ1-6
TGTGCAAGTCGCCCCCCCAGGGCGTCTGAGTCACCCCTCCACTTT
CASRPPRASESPLHF
>TRBV5-4|TRBD1|.|TRBJ1-2
TGTGCCAGCAGCTTGGACAGGGGGGTAATGGGGGACTATGGCTACACCTTC
CASSLDRGVMGDYGYTF
>TRBV6-1|.|once|TRBJ2-1
TGTGCCAGCAGTGACCGATTCGCGGGTTACAATGAGCAGTTCTTC
CASSDRFAGYNEQFF
>TRBV4-1|.|once|TRBJ2-3
TGCGCCAGCAGCCCAGTAGGGGCGCGCACAGATACGCAGTATTTT
CASSPVGARTDTQYF
>TRBV18|.|.|TRBJ1-6
TGTGCCAGCTCACCTACAGAGAATTCACCCCTCCACTTT
CASSPTENSPLHF
>TRBV5-6|.|few|TRBJ2-3
TGTGCCAGCAGCTTGCGGGGGGCTGGGACAGATACGCAGTATTTT
CASSLRGAGTDTQYF
>TRBV10-3|.|.|TRBJ1-1
TGTGCCATCAGTGAGACGGGTATGAACACTGAAGCTTTCTTT
CAISETGMNTEAFF
>TRBV30|TRBD1|.|TRBJ1-2
TGTGCCTCCGTCATAAAGACAGGGGAGATGGATGGCTACACCTTC
CASVIKTGEMDGYTF
>TRBV25-1|TRBD1|.|TRBJ2-7
TGTGCCAGCGCGGACAGGGGGCTCTACGAGCAGTACTTC
CASADRGLYEQYF
>TRBV2|.|.|TRBJ2-1
TGTGCCAGTCGACGAGGCGGGACCTACAATGAGCAGTTCTTC
CASRRGGTYNEQFF
>TRBV27|TRBD1|.|TRBJ2-3
TGTGCCAGCAGTCCTCCGGGACAGGGATACACAGATACGCAGTATTTT
CASSPPGQGYTDTQYF
>TRBV25-1|.|.|TRBJ2-7
TGTGCCAGCAGTGAACGCTCCTACGAGCAGTACTTC
CASSERSYEQYF
>TRBV2|.|.|TRBJ1-3
TGTGCCAGCAGTCTAGACAGGTTCGCTGGAAACACCATATATTTT
CASSLDRFAGNTIYF
>TRBV29-1|.|few|TRBJ2-2
TGCAGCGTTGGAGGAGGGCCGGGCGGGGAGCTGTTTTTT
CSVGGGPGGELFF
>TRBV9|TRBD1|.|TRBJ2-7
TGTGCCAGCAGCGCTACAGGGGGCAGGTACGAGCAGTACTTC
CASSATGGRYEQYF
>TRBV12-1|.|few|TRBJ1-5
TGTGCCAGCAGCTCCCCAGGGGCCCAGCATTTT
CASSSPGAQHF
>TRBV7-8|TRBD2|.|TRBJ2-2
TGTGCCAGCAGCGGACCTAGCGGGGCGAACACCGGGGAGCTGTTTTTT
CASSGPSGANTGELFF
>TRBV14|.|.|TRBJ1-1
TGTGCCAGCAGCCAAGTATCGTTAAACACTGAAGCTTTCTTT
CASSQVSLNTEAFF
>TRBV7-9|.|.|TRBJ1-5
TGTGCCAGCAGCTTAGGCGGGGTATGGGGCAATCAGCCCCAGCATTTT
CASSLGGVWGNQPQHF
>TRBV5-1|TRBD2|.|TRBJ2-7
TGCGCCAGCAGCCCTCAACCGGGACTAGCGGGGATGGGCGAGCAGTACTTC
CASSPQPGLAGMGEQYF
>TRBV6-2/TRBV6-3|.|.|TRBJ2-5
TGTGCCAGCAGTTACTCGAACCGGGATCAAGAGACCCAGTACTTC
CASSYSNRDQETQYF
>TRBV10-1|.|.|TRBJ1-2
TGCGCCAGCAGTGAAGGCAGGGGTAACTATGGCTACACCTTC
CASSEGRGNYGYTF
>TRBV24-1|.|.|TRBJ1-1
TGTGCCACCAGTGGAGAGAGAACTGAAGCTTTCTTT
CATSGERTEAFF
>TRBV21-1|.|.|TRBJ2-5
TGTGCCAGCAGTACGCAGGGGGAAGAGACCCAGTACTTC
CASSTQGEETQYF
>TRBV19|.|.|TRBJ2-1
TGTGCCAGTAGCTCTACAGGATACAATGAGCAGTTCTTC
CASSSTGYNEQFF
>TRBV19|TRBD2|.|TRBJ2-2
TGTGCCAGTGCCCCGGGACTAGCGGGAGTGAGCGGGGAGCTGTTTTTT
CASAPGLAGVSGELFF
>TRBV12-5|.|.|TRBJ2-7
TGTGCTAGTGGCTGGGACTTCTCCGGGGAGCAGTACTTC
CASGWDFSGEQYF
>TRBV7-2|TRBD2|few|TRBJ2-5
TGTGCCAGCAGCTTAAACAAGCGGGAGCGGGAGACCCAGTACTTC
CASSLNKRERETQYF
>TRBV29-1|.|once|TRBJ1-5
TGCAGCGTGGGAGACGGGGATCAGCCCCAGCATTTT
CSVGDGDQPQHF
>TRBV4-2|TRBD2|.|TRBJ2-5
TGTGCCAGCAGCTTACACCTAGCGGGGGCCACCCAAGAGACCCAGTACTTC
CASSLHLAGATQETQYF
>TRBV30|TRBD2|.|TRBJ2-3
TGTGCCTGGAGAATGCGGGAGGGCACAGATACGCAGTATTTT
CAWRMREGTDTQYF
>TRBV14|.|.|TRBJ1-3
TGTGCCAGCAGCCAAAGAATCGGGGTCTCTGGAAACACCATATATTTT
CASSQRIGVSGNTIYF
>TRBV18|.|.|TRBJ2-1
TGTGCCAGCTCACCAGTAGGGAGCTCCTACAATGAGCAGTTCTTC
CASSPVGSSYNEQFF
>TRBV7-2|.|.|TRBJ2-3
TGTGCCAGCAGCTTAGGTCAGAGCACAGATACGCAGTATTTT
CASSLGQSTDTQYF
>TRBV24-1|TRBD1|.|TRBJ2-1
TGTGCCACCAGTGTTGCAGGGGGCTCCTACAATGAGCAGTTCTTC
CATSVAGGSYNEQFF
>TRBV6-5|.|.|TRBJ1-1
TGTGCCAGCAGTTACTCGTTACAGATCGGTGAAGCTTTCTTT
CASSYSLQIGEAFF
>TRBV30|.|.|TRBJ1-1
TGTGCCTGGGACCTTTCGGGAGGGACTGAAGCTTTCTTT
CAWDLSGGTEAFF
>TRBV5-1|TRBD2|.|TRBJ2-5
TGCGCCAGCAGCTTAACTAGCGGGCCCGCCTGGGAGACCCAGTACTTC
CASSLTSGPAWETQYF
>TRBV5-6|TRBD1|.|TRBJ1-1
TGTGCCAGCAGAGAACAGGGGGTTCTAATGAACACTGAAGCTTTCTTT
CASREQGVLMNTEAFF
>TRBV11-3|TRBD1|once|TRBJ1-1
TGTGCCAGCAGCCATGGGACAGCGAACACTGAAGCTTTCTTT
CASSHGTANTEAFF
>TRBV12-3/TRBV12-4|.|few|TRBJ1-5
TGTGCCAGCAGTTTGGAGAATCAGCCCCAGCATTTT
CASSLENQPQHF
>TRBV3-1/TRBV3-2|TRBD1|.|TRBJ2-3
TGTGCCAGCAGCCAACTAAGTGGGACAGGTAGCACAGATACGCAGTATTTT
CASSQLSGTGSTDTQYF
>TRBV7-9|TRBD1|.|TRBJ1-2
TGTGCCAGCAGCTCGGTCCAGGGGGAGCCCGTGATGCATGGCTACACCTTC
CASSSVQGEPVMHGYTF
>TRBV5-1|TRBD2|.|TRBJ2-1
TGCGCCAGCAGCTTGGGAAGCGGGAGATTCAATGAGCAGTTCTTC
CASSLGSGRFNEQFF
>TRBV3-1/TRBV3-2|TRBD1|.|TRBJ1-5
TGTGCCAGCAGCCAGGACAGGGGGCTGGGTCAGCCCCAGCATTTT
CASSQDRGLGQPQHF
>TRBV5-1|TRBD2|.|TRBJ2-5
TGCGCCAGCCGGCGGATAGCGGGAGAAGGAGAGACCCAGTACTTC
CASRRIAGEGETQYF
>TRBV3-1/TRBV3-2|.|.|TRBJ1-4
TGTGCCAGCAGCCACACAGCAACTAATGAAAAACTGTTTTTT
CASSHTATNEKLFF
>TRBV11-2|.|.|TRBJ2-3
TGTGCCAGCAGCCAACGGTACACAGATACGCAGTATTTT
CASSQRYTDTQYF
>TRBV5-4|TRBD1|.|TRBJ1-3
TGTGCCAGCAGCTTAGGGGGGACAGTCTCTGGAAACACCATATATTTT
CASSLGGTVSGNTIYF
>TRBV12-3/TRBV12-4|TRBD1|.|TRBJ2-1
TGTGCCAGCAGTAAAAACAGGGGGCATGAGCAGTTCTTC
CASSKNRGHEQFF
>TRBV14|TRBD1|.|TRBJ1-2
TGTGCCAGCAGCCAAGATGGAGGGACAGGAGGAAGATATGGCTACACCTTC
CASSQDGGTGGRYGYTF
>TRBV29-1|.|.|TRBJ1-2
TGCAGCGTTGAACACAGATCGGACATTGGCTACACCTTC
CSVEHRSDIGYTF